The present TCR beta chain was sequenced within a study of T-cell memory formation after mild COVID-19. CDR1 SNHLY and CDR2 FYNNEI come from the germline V gene. This CDR3 spans 14 amino acids. Trimming removed 4 bases from V and 7 bases from J, with 17 bases in between. From 5'RACE with constant-segment primers came TCR alpha and TCR beta cDNA libraries that carried sample barcodes and UMIs. TCRdb independently ran MiXCR on the 5' RACE reads; one entry per CDR3 protein. Of about 190,000 distinct CDR3 sequences listed, about 17% are singletons. This chain links TRBV2 with TRBJ2-7, with D tentatively TRBD2 (5 bases). What was sequenced was PBMCs or a T cell subset sorted from them (not recorded which). The sequence was collected from an adult woman who had mild COVID-19 (a few samples of this study predate the infection). Cell type and time point are not known. The CDR3, as DNA: TGTGCCAGCAGTGCAACTCCGGGAACGGGGGAGCAGTACTTC. It encodes CASSATPGTGEQYF. The whole variable domain, filled in from reference TRBV2 and TRBJ2-7, reads EPEVTQTPSHQVTQMGQEVILRCVPISNHLYFYWYRQILGQKVEFLVSFYNNEISEKSEIFDDQFSVERPDGSNFTLKIRSTKLEDSAMYFCASSATPGTGEQYFGPGTRLTVT.